Listed below are T cell receptor beta chains from one sample, sequenced in a study of tumor-infiltrating lymphocytes in glioblastoma multiforme. Each CDR3 protein gets one entry after TCRdb re-called the multiplex PCR reads with MiXCR. The sample holds fewer than 40,000 distinct CDR3 sequences, 60% to 65% seen once. The sample taken for sequencing was brain tumor tissue. The receptors here all came from a male donor with glioblastoma. CDR3s include the opening cysteine and the closing phenylalanine or tryptophan. Fields, in order: CDR3 DNA, CDR3 protein, D gene, clone size, V gene, J gene. D genes are given only for firm matches. Clone size is stated in some rows and not others, as once, few, many or a class when expanded.

DNA: TGCGCCAGCAGCCCCGGGACAGGGCGATACGAGCAGTACTTC
CDR3: CASSPGTGRYEQYF
D: TRBD1
size: many
V: TRBV10-2
J: TRBJ2-7

DNA: TGCAGTGCTAGGGGCCTAGCGGGCGTTTCCTACAATGAGCAGTTCTTC
CDR3: CSARGLAGVSYNEQFF
D: TRBD2
size: many
V: TRBV20-1
J: TRBJ2-1

DNA: TGCAGTGCTAGCTCTGGAGGGAGTATTAGTGGGACCCAGTATTTC
CDR3: CSASSGGSISGTQYF
D: -
size: -
V: TRBV20-1
J: TRBJ2-5

DNA: TGCAGTGCTAGGCTACAGGGGGCCTATAATTCACCCCTCCACTTT
CDR3: CSARLQGAYNSPLHF
D: TRBD1
size: few
V: TRBV20-1
J: TRBJ1-6

DNA: TGCGCCAGCAGCCAAGGTGGACAGTCTAGCTATGGCTACACCTTC
CDR3: CASSQGGQSSYGYTF
D: -
size: -
V: TRBV4-3
J: TRBJ1-2

DNA: TGTGCCAGCAGCTTAGGTCTAGCGGGAGACGAGCAGTACTTC
CDR3: CASSLGLAGDEQYF
D: TRBD2
size: -
V: TRBV11-2
J: TRBJ2-7

DNA: TGTGTCACCAGTGGCACTCACTCTGGGGCCAACGTCCTGACTTTC
CDR3: CVTSGTHSGANVLTF
D: -
size: -
V: TRBV24-1
J: TRBJ2-6

DNA: TGTGCCAGCAATTCTCCAGGGTTCTCTGGAAACGCCATATATTTT
CDR3: CASNSPGFSGNAIYF
D: -
size: -
V: TRBV6-5
J: TRBJ1-3

DNA: TGTGCCAGCAGTTGGACGGACCGCGGGGGCTACACCTTC
CDR3: CASSWTDRGGYTF
D: -
size: many
V: TRBV12-3/TRBV12-4
J: TRBJ1-2

DNA: TGTGCCAGCAGCCCCTATTTAACCTACGAGCAGTACTTC
CDR3: CASSPYLTYEQYF
D: -
size: -
V: TRBV7-2
J: TRBJ2-7

DNA: TGTGCCACCAGTGAATGTCTAGTAGCGGGAGGTGAGCAGTTCTTC
CDR3: CATSECLVAGGEQFF
D: TRBD2
size: -
V: TRBV24-1
J: TRBJ2-1

DNA: TGTGCCGGCAGCCAGCGGGAGGGCCGCGAGCAGTACTTC
CDR3: CAGSQREGREQYF
D: TRBD2
size: many
V: TRBV6-1
J: TRBJ2-7

DNA: TGTGCCAGCAGCGAAGAGGGGAAGACCCAGTATTTC
CDR3: CASSEEGKTQYF
D: -
size: -
V: TRBV4-2
J: TRBJ2-5

DNA: TGCAGCGTTGCTTTGGTCGGGGGTGAGACCCAGTACTTC
CDR3: CSVALVGGETQYF
D: -
size: -
V: TRBV29-1
J: TRBJ2-5

DNA: TGTGCCATCAGCGCCGGGATAGGGGGCGCTGGCGGGGAGCTGTTTTTT
CDR3: CAISAGIGGAGGELFF
D: TRBD1
size: -
V: TRBV10-3
J: TRBJ2-2

DNA: TGCGCCAGCAGCCAAGTAAGGCCAAGGGGTGACTATGGCTGCACCTTC
CDR3: CASSQVRPRGDYGCTF
D: -
size: once
V: TRBV4-1
J: TRBJ1-2

DNA: TGCACCAGCAGTCACACTCAGGGTGTCGCTGAAGCTTTCTTC
CDR3: CTSSHTQGVAEAFF
D: -
size: -
V: TRBV4-1
J: TRBJ1-1

DNA: TGTGCCATCAGTCCAGCGGGAGCTGCAGATACGCAGTATTTT
CDR3: CAISPAGAADTQYF
D: TRBD2
size: few
V: TRBV10-3
J: TRBJ2-3

DNA: TGTGCCAGCAGTTTCGGGGGGGACCAGCCCCAGCATTTT
CDR3: CASSFGGDQPQHF
D: -
size: -
V: TRBV12-3/TRBV12-4
J: TRBJ1-5

DNA: TGTGCCAGCAGTAAAACCCCCCAACGTCAAGAGACCCAGTACTTC
CDR3: CASSKTPQRQETQYF
D: -
size: -
V: TRBV6-1
J: TRBJ2-5

DNA: TGTGCCAGCAGCATCCCTAACTTGTCGGCCACAGATACGCAGTATTTT
CDR3: CASSIPNLSATDTQYF
D: -
size: -
V: TRBV11-2
J: TRBJ2-3

DNA: TGCAGCGTTGAAGGGGACAATGAGCAGTTCTTC
CDR3: CSVEGDNEQFF
D: -
size: medium-sized
V: TRBV29-1
J: TRBJ2-1

DNA: TGTGCCAGCAGTTACTTCGCCGGACAGGGGAACCAATATGGCTACACCTTC
CDR3: CASSYFAGQGNQYGYTF
D: TRBD1
size: many
V: TRBV6-5
J: TRBJ1-2

DNA: TGTGCCAGCAGCTTAGGACACATAGGGCCCTACGAGCAGTACTTC
CDR3: CASSLGHIGPYEQYF
D: -
size: -
V: TRBV11-2
J: TRBJ2-7

DNA: TGTGCCAGCAGTGCCCACAAAGTAGCGGGGACATACAAGCAGTACTTC
CDR3: CASSAHKVAGTYKQYF
D: TRBD2
size: -
V: TRBV6-1
J: TRBJ2-7

DNA: TGTGCCGCCAGCGACGGGAACACTGAAGCTTTCTTT
CDR3: CAASDGNTEAFF
D: -
size: -
V: TRBV10-3
J: TRBJ1-1

DNA: TGTGCCATCAGTGAGCCGGTCAAGCAGAACAGTGAGCAGTTCTTC
CDR3: CAISEPVKQNSEQFF
D: -
size: -
V: TRBV10-3
J: TRBJ2-1

DNA: TGTGCCAGCAGCACTCGCGGTGGGGTAACAGATACGCAGTATTTT
CDR3: CASSTRGGVTDTQYF
D: -
size: many
V: TRBV6-2/TRBV6-3
J: TRBJ2-3

DNA: TGCAGCGTTGGAATCGCCAGGACGGGGTCCTACGATCAGTACTTC
CDR3: CSVGIARTGSYDQYF
D: -
size: -
V: TRBV29-1
J: TRBJ2-7

DNA: TGCGCCAGCAGCCAAGCTGGGTATGGCTACACCTTC
CDR3: CASSQAGYGYTF
D: -
size: medium-sized
V: TRBV4-1
J: TRBJ1-2

DNA: TGTGCCAGCAGTACCCCGACAGCTTCAACTGAAGCTTTCTTT
CDR3: CASSTPTASTEAFF
D: -
size: many
V: TRBV28
J: TRBJ1-1

DNA: TGCCGCGTCGAAAGACCGAATTCCTACAATGAGCAGTTCTTC
CDR3: CRVERPNSYNEQFF
D: -
size: -
V: TRBV29-1
J: TRBJ2-1

DNA: TGTGCCAGCAGCGGGCGCCTGGCGGGCTTCAATACGCAGTATTTT
CDR3: CASSGRLAGFNTQYF
D: -
size: -
V: TRBV5-6
J: TRBJ2-3

DNA: TGTGCCAGCAGTGAACGGACAGGAAAAGAGACCCAGTACTTC
CDR3: CASSERTGKETQYF
D: TRBD1
size: -
V: TRBV6-1
J: TRBJ2-5

DNA: TGCATTGCTAGCCTGCACACTGAAGCTTTCTTT
CDR3: CIASLHTEAFF
D: -
size: -
V: TRBV20-1
J: TRBJ1-1

DNA: TGTGCCAGCAGTTACCCAAACAGAAGGCAACAAGAGACCCAGTACTTC
CDR3: CASSYPNRRQQETQYF
D: -
size: -
V: TRBV6-5
J: TRBJ2-5

DNA: TGTGCCAGCAGCCCTTCGGGGAATAGCAATCAGCCCCAGCATTTT
CDR3: CASSPSGNSNQPQHF
D: -
size: -
V: TRBV7-9
J: TRBJ1-5

DNA: TGTGCCAGCAGATCTGAGACAGGGTATTATGAAAAACTGTTTTTT
CDR3: CASRSETGYYEKLFF
D: TRBD1
size: many
V: TRBV28
J: TRBJ1-4

DNA: TGTGCCAGCAGCCTCGAAGGAGAAAAACTGCTTTTT
CDR3: CASSLEGEKLLF
D: -
size: -
V: TRBV14
J: TRBJ1-4

DNA: TGTGCCGCGGAAGCGTCCCAGCACTTC
CDR3: CAAEASQHF
D: -
size: -
V: TRBV11-2
J: TRBJ2-5

DNA: TGTGCCAGCAGCTTTGGGGCGGGAGGGTTTTCGGCAGAGACCCAGTACTTC
CDR3: CASSFGAGGFSAETQYF
D: TRBD2
size: medium-sized
V: TRBV11-2
J: TRBJ2-5

DNA: TGTGCCAGCGGCATCGGACGGGGACCTGTCTTC
CDR3: CASGIGRGPVF
D: -
size: -
V: TRBV11-3
J: TRBJ2-1